The TCR beta chain under discussion was sequenced for a study of cytomegalovirus exposure and HLA in healthy donors. Germline values: CDR1 ENHRY, CDR2 SYGVKD. V lost 6 bases, J lost 3 bases, and 13 bases stayed unmatched. The CDR3 consists of 16 residues. Clones were sequenced by immunoSEQ multiplex PCR, and TCRdb holds only the in-frame ones, with some missing. This table holds about 130,000 clones, 89% found once. This sequence originates from a woman in her late teens or twenties in good health and CMV-seropositive. J is TRBJ1-2 and V is TRBV10-3; the match to TRBD1 covers 7 bases. The specimen sequenced was PBMCs. The DNA of the CDR3 is TGTGCCATCAGACCAGCACAGGGGCGGAATGACTATGGCTACACCTTC. Translation: CAIRPAQGRNDYGYTF.